This is a list of T cell receptor beta chains from one sample in a study of blood T cell repertoires in COVID-19. Here immunoSEQ multiplex PCR was the method, and the copy in TCRdb shows in-frame clones only, minus some. The repertoire includes some 160,000 clones, 84% of them detected once, and roughly 11% sits in the top ten. Sequencing used peripheral blood. These TCRs come from a man between 70 and 80 years old with active or convalescent COVID-19. Both conserved end residues are part of each CDR3. The order of the fields is clone size, J gene, V gene, D gene, CDR3 DNA, CDR3 protein. D genes are given only for firm matches. Not every row has a clone size; where given, it reads once, few, many or a size class.

.,TRBJ1-5,TRBV27,.,TGTGCCAGCAGACCGGGACTACTTCAGCCCCAGCATTTT,CASRPGLLQPQHF
.,TRBJ1-2,TRBV6-5,.,TGTGCCAGCAATCTGGGGGCGAACTCGGACTATGGCTACACCTTC,CASNLGANSDYGYTF
once,TRBJ1-2,TRBV30,.,TGTGCCTGGACACCCTTGAGCTATGGCTACACCTTC,CAWTPLSYGYTF
.,TRBJ2-7,TRBV10-3,.,TGTGCCATCAGTGATAACACGCTTTCTTCCTACGAGCAGTACTTC,CAISDNTLSSYEQYF
.,TRBJ1-3,TRBV12-3/TRBV12-4,.,TGTGCCACACAGAAAGGAAACACCATATATTTT,CATQKGNTIYF
.,TRBJ1-2,TRBV10-2,TRBD1,TGCGCCAGCAGTGGCATTGGGACAGTTGTGGACTATGGCTACACCTTC,CASSGIGTVVDYGYTF
few,TRBJ2-7,TRBV4-1,.,TGCGCCAGCAGCCAACCCGGACTCCTAAGCTCCTACGAGCAGTACTTC,CASSQPGLLSSYEQYF
.,TRBJ1-3,TRBV3-1/TRBV3-2,TRBD1,TGTGCCAGCAGCCTCGACAGGGGGGAAAACACCATATATTTT,CASSLDRGENTIYF
.,TRBJ2-7,TRBV19,.,TGTGCCAGTAGTATCCGGGACAACTTCTCCTACGAGCAGTACTTC,CASSIRDNFSYEQYF
.,TRBJ2-7,TRBV6-2/TRBV6-3,.,TGTGCCAGCACCCCAGCGGGCACTATCAGGGACGAGCAGTACTTC,CASTPAGTIRDEQYF
.,TRBJ1-2,TRBV6-4,.,TGTGCCAGCAGTGACTCTGGGGCAGGGACTTATGGCTACACCTTC,CASSDSGAGTYGYTF
.,TRBJ1-1,TRBV6-5,.,TGTGCCAGCAGTCGACGGGAACTAAACACTGAAGCTTTCTTT,CASSRRELNTEAFF
.,TRBJ1-1,TRBV5-1,.,TGCGCCAGCAGCTTGGAAAGCGGTGGGGGGACTGAAGCTTTCTTT,CASSLESGGGTEAFF
few,TRBJ1-3,TRBV6-5,.,TGTGCCAGCAGTATACTACTCTCTGGAAACACCATATATTTT,CASSILLSGNTIYF
.,TRBJ1-1,TRBV28,TRBD1,TGTGCCAGCAGGGGAACAGGGGTGAACACTGAAGCTTTCTTT,CASRGTGVNTEAFF
.,TRBJ1-4,TRBV7-9,.,TGTGCCAGCAGCGGGTCTGCGCGGGGAACTAATGAAAAACTGTTTTTT,CASSGSARGTNEKLFF
.,TRBJ1-3,TRBV5-8,TRBD1,TGTGCCAGCAACAACGGACAGGGAAGAAACACCATATATTTT,CASNNGQGRNTIYF
few,TRBJ2-5,TRBV9,TRBD1,TGTGCCAGCAGCGTAAAGGGGGCGGGTACGACCCAGTACTTC,CASSVKGAGTTQYF
.,TRBJ2-5,TRBV6-2/TRBV6-3,.,TGTGCCAGCAGTTACTCAGGAGCGGTTAAAGAGACCCAGTACTTC,CASSYSGAVKETQYF
.,TRBJ1-5,TRBV2,TRBD1,TGTGCCAGCAGTTCCAACACAGGGGTATATCAGCCCCAGCATTTT,CASSSNTGVYQPQHF
few,TRBJ2-2,TRBV5-1,TRBD1,TGCGCCAGCAGCTGGGGGACAGGCGCGAACACCGGGGAGCTGTTTTTT,CASSWGTGANTGELFF
.,TRBJ1-4,TRBV7-9,TRBD1,TGTGCCAGCAGCTATTTTGCCGGGACAGGGGGCCGGGGGGAAAAACTGTTTTTT,CASSYFAGTGGRGEKLFF
.,TRBJ1-6,TRBV7-9,TRBD1,TGTGCCAGCAGCTTAGCGCCCCCGGGACAGGACCGACCCCGTTCACCCCTCCACTTT,CASSLAPPGQDRPRSPLHF
.,TRBJ2-1,TRBV7-3,TRBD2,TGTGCCAGCAGCTTGGGGGGACTAGCGGGACAAAATGAGCAGTTCTTC,CASSLGGLAGQNEQFF
.,TRBJ2-7,TRBV7-2,TRBD1,TGTGCCAGCAGCTTCCAAATCGGGACAGGGGGCGCGTACGAGCAGTACTTC,CASSFQIGTGGAYEQYF
.,TRBJ2-5,TRBV18,.,TGTGCCAGCTCACCAGCCGAGGAGACCCAGTACTTC,CASSPAEETQYF
.,TRBJ1-1,TRBV28,.,TGTGCCAGCAAGGGCCCCTCGGGGGAAAAAGCTTTCTTT,CASKGPSGEKAFF
.,TRBJ2-2,TRBV29-1,TRBD2,TGCAGCGTTCCCGGACTAGGTCAAGGGGAGCTGTTTTTT,CSVPGLGQGELFF
.,TRBJ2-2,TRBV6-5,.,TGTGCCAGCCACGGTGGAGCAAACACCGGGGAGCTGTTTTTT,CASHGGANTGELFF
.,TRBJ1-1,TRBV6-1,TRBD1,TGTGCCAGCAGTGACAGGGACAGCAACACTGAAGCTTTCTTT,CASSDRDSNTEAFF
.,TRBJ1-5,TRBV5-6,.,TGTGCCAGCAGCTTGGGTGGAGCCTTTAGCAATCAGCCCCAGCATTTT,CASSLGGAFSNQPQHF
.,TRBJ2-1,TRBV2,.,TGTGCCAGCCCCCCCCCGGGAGCGGATTACAATGAGCAGTTCTTC,CASPPPGADYNEQFF
.,TRBJ1-1,TRBV7-9,TRBD1,TGTGCCAGCAGCACGACAGGGTCCACCACTGAAGCTTTCTTT,CASSTTGSTTEAFF
.,TRBJ2-6,TRBV19,TRBD2,TGTGCCAGTAGTACCACGGGGGGGGATCTCTCTGGGGCCAACGTCCTGACTTTC,CASSTTGGDLSGANVLTF
once,TRBJ1-5,TRBV7-2,TRBD1,TGTGCCAGTAGCGGACAGGGCAATCAGCCCCAGCATTTT,CASSGQGNQPQHF
.,TRBJ2-1,TRBV5-1,TRBD1,TGCGCCAGCAGCATGGGACAGGGGGCCAGTGAGCAGTTCTTC,CASSMGQGASEQFF
.,TRBJ1-5,TRBV19,TRBD1,TGTGCCAGTAGGGGGACAGGGGTTCAGCCCCAGCATTTT,CASRGTGVQPQHF
.,TRBJ1-1,TRBV18,.,TGTGCCAGCTCACCAGTCTTCGGGAACACTGAAGCTTTCTTT,CASSPVFGNTEAFF
.,TRBJ2-3,TRBV3-1/TRBV3-2,TRBD1,TGTGCCAGCAGCCAGCATCCCGACAGGGTCACAGATACGCAGTATTTT,CASSQHPDRVTDTQYF
.,TRBJ1-5,TRBV19,.,TGTGCCAGTATTATGCGGGCGGGCAGCAATCAGCCCCAGCATTTT,CASIMRAGSNQPQHF
.,TRBJ2-1,TRBV11-2,TRBD2,TGTGCCAGCAGCCTTAGACTAGCGGGAGGCAATGAGCAGTTCTTC,CASSLRLAGGNEQFF
.,TRBJ1-6,TRBV2,.,TGTGCCAGCAGAACCTTTACAGGGAAAAATTCACCCCTCCACTTT,CASRTFTGKNSPLHF
.,TRBJ1-1,TRBV10-3,.,TGTGCCATCAGTGAGTCGTCCGGGTACACTGAAGCTTTCTTT,CAISESSGYTEAFF
.,TRBJ1-1,TRBV6-5,.,TGTGCCAGCAGTTACGCGGGATGGGGGAACACTGAAGCTTTCTTT,CASSYAGWGNTEAFF
once,TRBJ2-2,TRBV5-1,.,TGCGCCAGCAGAACCCAGGGGTGGGGAACCGGGGAGCTGTTTTTT,CASRTQGWGTGELFF
.,TRBJ2-7,TRBV11-2,.,TGTGCCAGCAGCTTTTCGGGGAACGAGCAGTACTTC,CASSFSGNEQYF
.,TRBJ1-1,TRBV4-3,.,TGCGCCAGCAGCCATGGACAGCTGAACACTGAAGCTTTCTTT,CASSHGQLNTEAFF
.,TRBJ2-5,TRBV12-3/TRBV12-4,TRBD2,TGTGCCTGCGGGGGCGGGGGGCAAGAGACCCAGTACTTC,CACGGGGQETQYF